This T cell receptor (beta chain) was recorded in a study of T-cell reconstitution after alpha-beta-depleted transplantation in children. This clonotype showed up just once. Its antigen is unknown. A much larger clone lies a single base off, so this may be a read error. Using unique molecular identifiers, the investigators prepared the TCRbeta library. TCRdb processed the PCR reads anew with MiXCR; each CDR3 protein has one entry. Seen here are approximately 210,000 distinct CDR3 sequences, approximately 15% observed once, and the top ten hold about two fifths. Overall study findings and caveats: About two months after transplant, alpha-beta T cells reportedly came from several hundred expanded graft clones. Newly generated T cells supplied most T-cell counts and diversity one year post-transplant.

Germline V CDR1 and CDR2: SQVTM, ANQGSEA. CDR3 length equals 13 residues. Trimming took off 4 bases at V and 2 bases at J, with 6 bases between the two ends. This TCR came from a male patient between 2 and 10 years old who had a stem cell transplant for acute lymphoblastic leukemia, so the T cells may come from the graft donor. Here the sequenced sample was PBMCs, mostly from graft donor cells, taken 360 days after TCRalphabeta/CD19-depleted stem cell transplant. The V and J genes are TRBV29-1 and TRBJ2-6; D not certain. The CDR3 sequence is CSVARAGANVLTF. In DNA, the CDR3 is TGCAGCGTTGCAAGGGCTGGGGCCAACGTCCTGACTTTC.